Each of the 18 T cell receptor beta chains below was sequenced from the same sample in a study of T cell changes during pregnancy in multiple sclerosis. TCRdb's table, derived via immunoSEQ multiplex PCR, lists solely in-frame clones and lacks some. The table includes around 69,000 clones, 90% to 95% detected once. The material was CD8+ T cells from peripheral blood mononuclear cells, obtained before pregnancy. The source is a female donor with multiple sclerosis, enrolled in a pregnancy study.

The chain employs TRBV9 and TRBJ2-5, with D tentatively TRBD2 (5 bases). Between the trimmed V and J ends, which lost 4 bases and 5 bases, there was a span of 15 bases. The CDR3 loop spans 14 amino acids. Germline CDR1 and CDR2: SGDLS and YYNGEE. This CDR3 is CASSPSGPLETQYF. The CDR3 DNA follows: TGTGCCAGCAGCCCCAGCGGACCTTTGGAGACCCAGTACTTC.

The chain uses TRBV9 and TRBJ2-1, with 15 nucleotides matching TRBD2. V shed 3 bases, J shed 1 base, and the junction held 17 bases outside the gene matches. CDR3 length equals 22 residues. Germline assignment: CDR1 SGDLS and CDR2 YYNGEE. In DNA form, the CDR3 reads TGTGCCAGCAGCGGCCCCTCAGGACTAGCGGGGGGGTCAACCTCATCCTACAATGAGCAGTTCTTC. Its protein product is CASSGPSGLAGGSTSSYNEQFF.

This chain links TRBV7-9 with TRBJ2-7, with TRBD1 as a possible D gene (6 bases). This CDR3 has 14 amino acids. With 5 bases removed from V and 1 base from J, the gap between germline ends came to 12 bases. Germline V gene lookup returns CDR1 SEHNR and CDR2 FQNEAQ (reference sequence). The CDR3 loop reads CASSRDTNSYEQYF. The CDR3 DNA reads TGTGCCAGCAGCCGGGACACGAATTCCTACGAGCAGTACTTC.

This clone was observed a few times. V and J are TRBV19 and TRBJ2-7; possibly TRBD1 for D (6 bases). Trimming took off 5 bases at V and 4 bases at J, with 12 bases between the two ends. CDR1 and CDR2 from the germline V gene are LNHDA and SQIVND (reference sequence). The CDR3 runs to 13 residues. The CDR3 reads CASSPRTAYEQYF. Here the CDR3 DNA reads TGTGCCAGTAGTCCCAGGACAGCTTACGAGCAGTACTTC.

The V call is TRBV6-7, the J call TRBJ2-7; D call uncertain. TRBV6-7 is an ORF for which the function is uncertain. V dropped 3 bases and J dropped 0 bases, with 15 bases sitting between them. The CDR3 covers 16 residues. CDR3 in amino acids: CASSYPETESSYEQYF. The CDR3 DNA sequence: TGTGCCAGCAGTTATCCTGAGACGGAGAGCTCCTACGAGCAGTACTTC.

The chain links TRBV5-6 to TRBJ2-5; 7 bases match TRBD2. In germline, CDR1 is SGHDT, CDR2 YYEEEE. Trimming at V came to 2 bases and at J to 4 bases, leaving 5 bases not matched to a gene. The CDR3 has 14 amino acids. This CDR3 reads CASSLTSGVETQYF. The CDR3 region has the DNA TGTGCCAGCAGCTTAACCAGCGGGGTAGAGACCCAGTACTTC.

The chain is built from TRBV18 and TRBJ2-3; 12 nucleotides match TRBD1. Germline V gene data show CDR1 as KGHSH and CDR2 as LQKENI. Unmatched junction bases numbered 9, after V lost 3 bases and J lost 2 bases. The CDR3 is made up of 18 amino acids. The CDR3 sequence is CASSPTLGTGGLTDTQYF. DNA of the CDR3: TGTGCCAGCTCACCGACGTTGGGGACAGGGGGCCTCACAGATACGCAGTATTTT.

The rearrangement links TRBV7-2 to TRBJ1-6; D remains unclear. The CDR3 is 16 amino acids. Trimming took off 5 bases at V and 3 bases at J, with 14 bases between the two ends. Germline V gene sequence: CDR1 SGHTA, CDR2 FQGNSA. The CDR3 coding sequence is TGTGCCAGCAGCCATGCACCGGGAAACTATAATTCACCCCTCCACTTT. Protein sequence: CASSHAPGNYNSPLHF.

V gene TRBV6-5 combines with J gene TRBJ1-2; D gene uncertain. Trimming stripped 7 bases from V and 2 bases from J, with 11 bases between. The germline CDR1 and CDR2 sequences are MNHEY and SVGAGI. The CDR3 runs 13 residues. The chain's CDR3 is CASTWAENYGYTF. The CDR3, as DNA: TGTGCCAGCACGTGGGCAGAGAACTATGGCTACACCTTC.

The chain uses TRBV2 and TRBJ1-2, with 8 bases that match TRBD1. CDR1 and CDR2 from the germline V gene are SNHLY and FYNNEI. The V and J ends lost 10 bases and 6 bases, in that order; junction bases with no gene match: 16. CDR3 length: 15 amino acids. CDR3 bases: TGTGCCACCCCAAACCCGGTGACAGGGGTGGATGGCTACACCTTC. Translated: CATPNPVTGVDGYTF.

V is TRBV13 and J is TRBJ2-7; no firm D call. This CDR3 contains 12 residues. V was clipped by 2 bases and J by 4 bases, with 6 bases between them. The germline V gene encodes CDR1 PRHDT and CDR2 FYEKMQ (reference sequence). The chain's CDR3 is CASSLRSYEQYF. CDR3 DNA sequence: TGTGCCAGCAGCTTAAGGAGTTACGAGCAGTACTTC.

The chain has TRBV30 and TRBJ2-7; weak D call: TRBD1 (5 bases). Trimming cost V 3 bases and J 2 bases, with 8 bases left between them. Germline assignment: CDR1 GTSNPN and CDR2 SVGIG (reference sequence). The CDR3 totals 12 residues. The CDR3 nucleotides are TGTGCCTGGAGGGACACCACCTACGAGCAGTACTTC. Its protein is CAWRDTTYEQYF.

The sample holds one count of this clone. This chain links TRBV12-5 with TRBJ2-3; no definite D call. The germline V gene has CDR1 LGHNT and CDR2 FRNRAP. Trimming removed 1 base from V and 5 bases from J, with 7 bases in between. The CDR3 covers 13 residues. In nucleotides, the CDR3 is TGTGCTAGTGGTTTGGCCAACATAGATACGCAGTATTTT. Translated, it gives CASGLANIDTQYF.

The chain uses TRBV11-2 and TRBJ1-4; D perhaps matches TRBD1 (5 bases). CDR3 length equals 14 residues. CDR1 and CDR2 from the germline V gene are SGHAT and FQNNGV. The ends were cut back, 0 bases at V and 6 bases at J, with 8 bases in the middle. CDR3 loop: CASSLEGVYEKLFF. For the CDR3, the DNA is TGTGCCAGCAGCTTAGAAGGGGTGTATGAAAAACTGTTTTTT. Full variable domain (remainder filled in from reference TRBV11-2 and TRBJ1-4): EAGVAQSPRYKIIEKRQSVAFWCNPISGHATLYWYQQILGQGPKLLIQFQNNGVVDDSQLPKDRFSAERLKGVDSTLKIQPAKLEDSAVYLCASSLEGVYEKLFFGSGTQLSVL.

This sequence joins TRBV6-5 and TRBJ2-3; 9 nucleotides line up with TRBD1. With 6 bases clipped from V and 2 bases from J, the junction kept 6 bases outside the gene matches. The CDR3 spans 15 residues. Germline values: CDR1 MNHEY, CDR2 SVGAGI. CDR3 bases: TGTGCCAGCAGCACGCTACAGGGGGCCACAGATACGCAGTATTTT. It codes for CASSTLQGATDTQYF.

The rearrangement links TRBV27 to TRBJ2-7; TRBD1 might be the D (6 bases). Per germline, CDR1 MNHEY and CDR2 SMNVEV (reference sequence). This CDR3 has 17 residues. V shed 0 bases and J shed 2 bases, with 17 bases lying between them. Here the CDR3 DNA reads TGTGCCAGCAGTTTATCATGGGACACCCGAAATACCTACGAGCAGTACTTC. Amino acids: CASSLSWDTRNTYEQYF.

J is TRBJ1-5 and V is TRBV6-5; D is unclear. The CDR3 sequence is 14 residues long. Per the germline V gene, CDR1 is MNHEY and CDR2 is SVGAGI. Deletions cut 8 bases from V and 3 bases from J, with 14 bases between. In DNA form, the CDR3 reads TGTGCCAGCGGTCGGGAACGGAACAATCAGCCCCAGCATTTT. Protein sequence: CASGRERNNQPQHF.

The chain carries TRBV2 and TRBJ2-1; no clear D. Germline assignment: CDR1 SNHLY and CDR2 FYNNEI. There are 13 residues in the CDR3. Trimming took off 6 bases at V and 0 bases at J, with 6 bases between the two ends. The CDR3 spells CASRRSSYNEQFF. CDR3 nucleotide sequence: TGTGCCAGCAGGAGAAGCTCCTACAATGAGCAGTTCTTC.